These 19 T cell receptor beta chains came from one sample sequenced in a study of blood T cell repertoires in COVID-19. Some clones are missing from TCRdb's copy, which holds only in-frame ones; the method was immunoSEQ multiplex PCR. Found here are about 61,000 clones, around nine tenths of them singletons; the top ten hold roughly 23%. The sequenced material came from peripheral blood. The source is a woman in her fifties or sixties with active or convalescent COVID-19.

V is TRBV9 and J is TRBJ1-1; the match to TRBD1 covers 12 bases. Trimming removed 4 bases from V and 4 bases from J; junction bases left unmatched: 8. The CDR3 length is 16 residues. Germline V gene sequence: CDR1 SGDLS, CDR2 YYNGEE. CDR3 loop: CASSTGTGGSSTEAFF. In nucleotides, the CDR3 is TGTGCCAGCAGCACGGGGACAGGGGGCTCGAGCACTGAAGCTTTCTTT.

The rearrangement joins TRBV19 to TRBJ1-2; D remains ambiguous. Trimming shortened V by 5 bases and J by 4 bases, and 11 bases separated the two germline ends. CDR1 is LNHDA and CDR2 is SQIVND in the germline V gene (reference sequence). There are 13 residues in the CDR3. CDR3 sequence (DNA): TGTGCCAGTAGTCTAGGCGAGGTCTATGGCTACACCTTC. Protein product: CASSLGEVYGYTF.

This chain links TRBV5-1 with TRBJ2-7, with TRBD1 identical over 9 bases. V lost 4 bases, J lost 4 bases, and 6 bases stayed unmatched. The CDR3 consists of 14 residues. Germline loops: CDR1 SGHRS, CDR2 YFSETQ. CDR3 amino acids: CASSLRDRDYEQYF. The CDR3 DNA reads TGCGCCAGCAGCCTCCGGGACAGGGATTACGAGCAGTACTTC.

The gene calls are TRBV6-2 or TRBV6-3 and TRBJ2-7; D is possibly TRBD2 (6 bases). This CDR3 is built from 16 residues. V was cut by 0 bases and J by 3 bases, with 15 bases left in between. Germline lookup yields CDR1 MNHEY and CDR2 SVGEGT. CDR3 amino acids: CASSYSAGLPFYEQYF. The CDR3 coding sequence is TGTGCCAGCAGTTACTCTGCGGGACTGCCCTTCTACGAGCAGTACTTC.

The chain is built from TRBV5-1 and TRBJ1-1; D gene uncertain. This CDR3 region has 14 residues. V lost 1 base, J lost 5 bases, and 12 bases lay in between. Germline V gene data show CDR1 as SGHRS and CDR2 as YFSETQ. The CDR3 DNA sequence: TGCGCCAGCAGCTTGTCTACAGCTCTTACTGAAGCTTTCTTT. It encodes CASSLSTALTEAFF.

The sample holds one count of this clone. The chain links TRBV25-1 to TRBJ1-1; possible D gene TRBD1, 5 bases. The CDR3 consists of 15 residues. V lost 3 bases to trimming and J lost 1 base, with 12 bases between them. Germline lookup yields CDR1 MGHDK and CDR2 SYGVNS. CDR3 region: CASSDRGAANTEAFF. The CDR3 bases are TGTGCCAGCAGTGACCGTGGGGCCGCGAACACTGAAGCTTTCTTT.

The chain links TRBV5-1 to TRBJ2-1; TRBD2 aligns across 11 bases. CDR1 and CDR2 from the germline V gene are SGHRS and YFSETQ. V was clipped by 5 bases and J by 7 bases; unmatched bases: 5. The CDR3 totals 14 residues. The CDR3 sequence is CASSSGRAVNEQFF. The CDR3 DNA reads TGCGCCAGCAGTAGCGGGAGGGCCGTTAATGAGCAGTTCTTC.

This rearrangement joins TRBV5-5 to TRBJ2-5, with TRBD2 matching over 13 bases. Losses at the gene ends were 4 bases for V and 4 bases for J; bases not matched to a gene: 7. In germline, CDR1 is SGHKS, CDR2 YYEKEE (reference sequence). The CDR3 sequence is 16 residues long. The CDR3 spells CASSDTTSGRGETQYF. The CDR3 DNA follows: TGTGCCAGCAGCGATACCACTAGCGGGAGGGGAGAGACCCAGTACTTC.

The V gene is TRBV15, the J gene TRBJ2-7; 7 bases match TRBD1. The CDR3 spans 15 residues. Losses at the gene ends were 2 bases for V and 0 bases for J; bases not matched to a gene: 4. Germline CDR1 reads LNHNV; CDR2 reads YYDKDF (reference sequence). CDR3 sequence reads: CATSRKTGFSYEQYF. The CDR3 nucleotides read TGTGCCACCAGCAGAAAGACAGGGTTCTCCTACGAGCAGTACTTC.

The chain has TRBV3-1 (or the pseudogene TRBV3-2) and TRBJ2-7, with TRBD1 as a possible D gene (6 bases). V lost 4 bases and J lost 5, with 12 bases in between. CDR1 LGHDT and CDR2 YNNKEL come from the germline V gene (reference sequence). CDR3 length: 13 residues. CDR3 in DNA: TGTGCCAGCAGCCCTACAGGGTTCCACGAGCAGTACTTC. Protein sequence: CASSPTGFHEQYF.

V usage is TRBV25-1 and J usage is TRBJ2-1, with D perhaps TRBD2 (6 bases). CDR1 is MGHDK and CDR2 is SYGVNS in the germline V gene. The CDR3 runs to 15 residues. V lost 1 base and J 3 bases, leaving 10 bases between the germline ends. The CDR3 DNA reads TGTGCCAGCAGTGAATCAGCGGGCCTCTACAATGAGCAGTTCTTC. It encodes CASSESAGLYNEQFF.

The chain carries TRBV6-5 and TRBJ2-1; possibly TRBD2 for D (6 bases). Between the trimmed V and J ends, which lost 8 bases and 7 bases, there was a span of 12 bases. Germline CDR1 reads MNHEY; CDR2 reads SVGAGI. The CDR3 has 12 amino acids. The CDR3 region is CASGLGSNEQFF. CDR3 nucleotides: TGTGCCAGCGGCCTCGGGAGTAATGAGCAGTTCTTC.

The rearrangement uses TRBV5-4 and TRBJ1-1; 7 bases align to TRBD1. V dropped 4 bases and J dropped 5; count of bases not matched to a gene: 5. The CDR3 is 13 residues long. Germline assignment: CDR1 SGHNT and CDR2 YYREEE (reference sequence). The chain's CDR3 is CASSPQGVTEAFF. The CDR3 bases are TGTGCCAGCAGCCCCCAGGGGGTAACTGAAGCTTTCTTT.

The chain has TRBV11-2 and TRBJ1-6; D gene unclear. Germline values: CDR1 SGHAT, CDR2 FQNNGV. V lost 4 bases to trimming and J lost 8 bases, with 3 bases between them. There are 11 residues in the CDR3. CDR3 coding DNA: TGTGCCAGCAGCTCTGATTCACCCCTCCACTTT. This sequence encodes CASSSDSPLHF.

The rearrangement uses TRBV7-4 and TRBJ1-4, with D perhaps matching TRBD1 (5 bases). The germline V gene has CDR1 SGHVT and CDR2 SQSDAQ. Trimming left V 0 bases short and J 4 bases short, with 21 bases between. This CDR3 contains 19 residues. The CDR3 DNA sequence: TGTGCCAGCAGCTTAGCCAAAGGGGTTGTAGAAGGGATTAATGAAAAACTGTTTTTT. Protein: CASSLAKGVVEGINEKLFF.

The chain employs TRBV14 and TRBJ2-7; 9 bases are shared with TRBD2. The V gene end was trimmed by 4 bases and the J gene end by 3 bases; junction bases not matched to a gene: 10. Germline loops: CDR1 SGHDN, CDR2 FVKESK. CDR3 length: 16 residues. CDR3 region: CASSLEGTSGHYEQYF. The CDR3, as DNA: TGTGCCAGCAGCCTCGAAGGCACTAGCGGGCACTACGAGCAGTACTTC.

J is TRBJ1-2 and V is TRBV5-6, with unresolved D. Germline values: CDR1 SGHDT, CDR2 YYEEEE. The germline V and J ends were trimmed by 3 bases and 0 bases, with 12 bases remaining between them. The CDR3 contains 15 residues. The CDR3: CASSSRSFPNYGYTF. The DNA of the CDR3 is TGTGCCAGCAGCTCCCGGTCCTTCCCTAACTATGGCTACACCTTC.

The chain uses TRBV9 and TRBJ2-1; the D gene is possibly TRBD1 (5 bases). The CDR3 has 14 residues. CDR1 and CDR2 from the germline V gene are SGDLS and YYNGEE. V lost 3 bases and J lost 10, with 17 bases in between. The CDR3, as DNA: TGTGCCAGCAGCGATCCCGGGTGGGGCCGGGAGCAGTTCTTC. It yields the protein CASSDPGWGREQFF.

The chain employs TRBV6-5 and TRBJ2-2; D is ambiguous. In germline, CDR1 is MNHEY, CDR2 SVGAGI. The ends were cut back, 8 bases at V and 0 bases at J, with 10 bases in the middle. The CDR3 covers 14 residues. This CDR3 is CASLGEPNTGELFF. The CDR3 DNA is TGTGCCAGCCTAGGAGAGCCGAACACCGGGGAGCTGTTTTTT.